Described below is a single T cell receptor beta chain sequence and its context. As handled by the study authors: For nucleated cells, counts were estimated from reference gene primer amplification. Repertoires were generated with immunoSEQ multiplex PCR, while TCRdb's copy carries only in-frame clones and drops some. V, J and clone size were drawn from that table, and D and trimming were deduced from the DNA. This table has roughly 90,000 clones, approximately 82% appearing once. The source of the sample is a study of blood T cell repertoires in COVID-19. About the study: Both acute and convalescent COVID-19 samples were obtained from the United States, Italy and Spain. Sample material is recorded as cDNA or gDNA derived from T cells, B-cell-depleted T cells, or PBMCs.

The sequence came from a woman in her seventies with acute or convalescent COVID-19. The sequenced material came from peripheral blood.

For the CDR3, the DNA is TGCGCCAGCAGCCAAGTGGGGCAAATTTCCTATGGCTACACCTTC. This codes for CASSQVGQISYGYTF. The V call is TRBV4-1, the J call TRBJ1-2; possibly TRBD1 for D (5 bases). The CDR3 is made up of 15 amino acids. V lost 1 base and J 4 bases, leaving 13 bases between the germline ends. Per germline, CDR1 MGHRA and CDR2 YSYEKL.